The rows below give T cell receptor beta chains drawn from one sample of a study of blood T cell repertoires in COVID-19. The repertoire was sequenced with immunoSEQ multiplex PCR; TCRdb's copy has only in-frame clones and lacks some. The table shows over 40,000 clones, with more than 65% occurring only once. Source material: peripheral blood. The receptors stem from a human donor in a cohort sampled during active COVID-19. CDR3s include the opening cysteine and the closing phenylalanine or tryptophan. A D gene is named only where the DNA matches it firmly. Size tells how often a clone was seen (once, few, many) or the class of an expanded clone, and some rows leave it out.

abundance: NA; d_gene: TRBD1; j_gene: TRBJ1-1; v_gene: TRBV7-2; CDR3nt: TGTGCCAGCAGCTCACAGGGGGGGCGGCCTGAAGCTTTCTTT; CDR3aa: CASSSQGGRPEAFF
abundance: NA; d_gene: NA; j_gene: TRBJ1-2; v_gene: TRBV18; CDR3nt: TGTGCCAGCTCCACAGACAGATCCGCTAACTATGGCTACACCTTC; CDR3aa: CASSTDRSANYGYTF
abundance: NA; d_gene: NA; j_gene: TRBJ1-6; v_gene: TRBV27; CDR3nt: TGTGCCAGCAGTTCTGGGAGGGGGGGTATTTCACCCCTCCACTTT; CDR3aa: CASSSGRGGISPLHF
abundance: NA; d_gene: NA; j_gene: TRBJ1-1; v_gene: TRBV29-1; CDR3nt: TGCAGCGTTTCGGGGGGGTTAGGCACTGAAGCTTTCTTT; CDR3aa: CSVSGGLGTEAFF
abundance: NA; d_gene: TRBD2; j_gene: TRBJ2-1; v_gene: TRBV18; CDR3nt: TGTGCCAGCTCGGGACGGACTAGCGGGAGCAATGAGCAGTTCTTC; CDR3aa: CASSGRTSGSNEQFF
abundance: NA; d_gene: NA; j_gene: TRBJ2-3; v_gene: TRBV5-4; CDR3nt: TGTGCCAGCAGCTTGGGCGGCGGCACAGATACGCAGTATTTT; CDR3aa: CASSLGGGTDTQYF
abundance: NA; d_gene: TRBD1; j_gene: TRBJ1-2; v_gene: TRBV10-1; CDR3nt: TGCGCCACTTCCCGTTCCGACAGGGAGGCCTATGGCTACACCTTC; CDR3aa: CATSRSDREAYGYTF
abundance: NA; d_gene: NA; j_gene: TRBJ1-1; v_gene: TRBV6-5; CDR3nt: TGTGCCAGCACCCCAAACGGAGTGAACACTGAAGCTTTCTTT; CDR3aa: CASTPNGVNTEAFF
abundance: NA; d_gene: TRBD2; j_gene: TRBJ2-3; v_gene: TRBV29-1; CDR3nt: TGCAGCGTTGAAAAACGGGAGGAGGATACAGATACGCAGTATTTT; CDR3aa: CSVEKREEDTDTQYF
abundance: NA; d_gene: NA; j_gene: TRBJ2-1; v_gene: TRBV7-2; CDR3nt: TGTGCCAGCAGCTTAGACCCGAGCTCCTACAATGAGCAGTTCTTC; CDR3aa: CASSLDPSSYNEQFF
abundance: NA; d_gene: TRBD1; j_gene: TRBJ2-7; v_gene: TRBV6-6; CDR3nt: TGTGCCAGCTGGAGTGGGACAGGGTACGAGCAGTACTTC; CDR3aa: CASWSGTGYEQYF
abundance: NA; d_gene: NA; j_gene: TRBJ2-6; v_gene: TRBV10-1; CDR3nt: TGCGCCAGCAGTGAGGCCCGGGCTGGGGCCAACGTCCTGACTTTC; CDR3aa: CASSEARAGANVLTF
abundance: NA; d_gene: NA; j_gene: TRBJ1-3; v_gene: TRBV7-2; CDR3nt: TGTGCCAGCAGCACCCACCCCCGGAGTGCGGGGGCTGGAAACACCATATATTTT; CDR3aa: CASSTHPRSAGAGNTIYF
abundance: few; d_gene: TRBD1; j_gene: TRBJ2-7; v_gene: TRBV27; CDR3nt: TGTGCCAGCAGTCCGGGACAGGGGTTCTACGAGCAGTACTTC; CDR3aa: CASSPGQGFYEQYF
abundance: NA; d_gene: TRBD2; j_gene: TRBJ2-2; v_gene: TRBV24-1; CDR3nt: TGTGCCACCAGTGATCCCGGGACTAGCGGGAGGGGGGACACCGGGGAGCTGTTTTTT; CDR3aa: CATSDPGTSGRGDTGELFF
abundance: NA; d_gene: NA; j_gene: TRBJ2-7; v_gene: TRBV5-4; CDR3nt: TGTGCCAGCAGCTTAGGAGCGCTGAGCTCCTACGAGCAGTACTTC; CDR3aa: CASSLGALSSYEQYF